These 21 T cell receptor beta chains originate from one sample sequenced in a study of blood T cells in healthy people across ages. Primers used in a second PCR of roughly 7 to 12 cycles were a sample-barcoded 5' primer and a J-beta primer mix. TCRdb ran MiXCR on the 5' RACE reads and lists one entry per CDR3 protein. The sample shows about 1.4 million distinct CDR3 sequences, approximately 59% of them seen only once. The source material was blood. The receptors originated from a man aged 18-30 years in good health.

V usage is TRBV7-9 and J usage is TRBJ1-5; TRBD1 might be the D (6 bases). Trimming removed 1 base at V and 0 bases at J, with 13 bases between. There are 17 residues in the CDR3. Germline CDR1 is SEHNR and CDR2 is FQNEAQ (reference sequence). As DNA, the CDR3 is TGTGCCAGCAGCTTAGAGGCAGGGGCCGGTAGCAATCAGCCCCAGCATTTT. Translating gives CASSLEAGAGSNQPQHF.

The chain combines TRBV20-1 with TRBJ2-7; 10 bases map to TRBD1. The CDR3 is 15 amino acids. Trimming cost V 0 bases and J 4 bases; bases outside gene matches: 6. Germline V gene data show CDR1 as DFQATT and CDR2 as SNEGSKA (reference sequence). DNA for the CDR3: TGCAGTGCTAGAGATCGGGGACAGGGGTTGTACGAGCAGTACTTC. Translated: CSARDRGQGLYEQYF.

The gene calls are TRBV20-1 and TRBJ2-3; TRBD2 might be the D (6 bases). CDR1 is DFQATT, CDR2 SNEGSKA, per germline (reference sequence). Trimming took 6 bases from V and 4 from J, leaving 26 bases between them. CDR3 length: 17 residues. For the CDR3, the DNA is TGCAGTGCAAATGACCACGGAGGGGAAGTGAGGGCAGATACGCAGTATTTT. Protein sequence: CSANDHGGEVRADTQYF.

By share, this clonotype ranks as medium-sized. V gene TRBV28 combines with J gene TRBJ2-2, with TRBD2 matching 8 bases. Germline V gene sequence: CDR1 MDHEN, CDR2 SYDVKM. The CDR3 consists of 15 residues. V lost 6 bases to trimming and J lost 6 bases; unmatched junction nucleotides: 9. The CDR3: CASSLGLGEAGELFF. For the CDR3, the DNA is TGTGCCAGCAGCCTGGGACTAGGAGAGGCCGGGGAGCTGTTTTTT.

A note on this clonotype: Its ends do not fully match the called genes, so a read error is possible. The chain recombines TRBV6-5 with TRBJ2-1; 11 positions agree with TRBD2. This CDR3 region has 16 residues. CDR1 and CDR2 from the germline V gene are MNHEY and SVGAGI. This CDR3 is CASSYSLAGGYNGQFF. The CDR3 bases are TGTGCCAGCAGTTACTCCCTAGCGGGGGGTTACAATGGGCAGTTCTTC.

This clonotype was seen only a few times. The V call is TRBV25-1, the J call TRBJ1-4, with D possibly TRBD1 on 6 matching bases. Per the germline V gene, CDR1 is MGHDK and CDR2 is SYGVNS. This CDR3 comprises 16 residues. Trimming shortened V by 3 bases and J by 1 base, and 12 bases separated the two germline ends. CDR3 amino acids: CASSDMGAGTNEKLFF. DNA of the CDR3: TGTGCCAGCAGTGACATGGGGGCGGGAACTAATGAAAAACTGTTTTTT.

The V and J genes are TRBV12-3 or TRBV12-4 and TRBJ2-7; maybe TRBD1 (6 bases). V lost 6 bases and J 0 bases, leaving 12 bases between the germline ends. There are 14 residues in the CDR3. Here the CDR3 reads CASRPGTYSYEQYF. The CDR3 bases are TGTGCCAGCAGACCCGGGACATACTCCTACGAGCAGTACTTC.

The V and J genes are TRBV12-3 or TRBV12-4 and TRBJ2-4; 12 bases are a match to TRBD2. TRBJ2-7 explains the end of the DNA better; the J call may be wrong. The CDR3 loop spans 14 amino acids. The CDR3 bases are TGTGCCAGCATGCTAGCGGGGGGGATGTACGAGCAGTACTTC. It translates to CASMLAGGMYEQYF.

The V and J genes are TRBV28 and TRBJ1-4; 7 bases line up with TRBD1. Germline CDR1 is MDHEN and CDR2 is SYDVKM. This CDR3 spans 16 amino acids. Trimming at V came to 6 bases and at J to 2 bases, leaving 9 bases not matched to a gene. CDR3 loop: CASSPRQGGTNEKLFF. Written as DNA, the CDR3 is TGTGCCAGCAGCCCAAGACAGGGTGGGACTAATGAAAAACTGTTTTTT. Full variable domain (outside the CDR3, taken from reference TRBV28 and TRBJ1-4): DVKVTQSSRYLVKRTGEKVFLECVQDMDHENMFWYRQDPGLGLRLIYFSYDVKMKEKGDIPEGYSVSREKKERFSLILESASTNQTSMYLCASSPRQGGTNEKLFFGSGTQLSVL.

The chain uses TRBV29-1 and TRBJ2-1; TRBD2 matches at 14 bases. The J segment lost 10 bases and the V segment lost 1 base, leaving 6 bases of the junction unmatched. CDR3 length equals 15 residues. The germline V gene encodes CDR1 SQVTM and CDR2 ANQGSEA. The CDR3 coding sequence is TGCAGCGTTGAAGGGGGGACTAGCGGGAGCAAGGAGCAGTTCTTC. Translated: CSVEGGTSGSKEQFF.

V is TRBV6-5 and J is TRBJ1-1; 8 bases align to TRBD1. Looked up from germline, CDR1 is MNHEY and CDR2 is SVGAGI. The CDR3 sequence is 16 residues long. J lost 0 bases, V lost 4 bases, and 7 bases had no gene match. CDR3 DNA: TGTGCCAGCAGTTTGACAGGGGCAAACCTGAACACTGAAGCTTTCTTT. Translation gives CASSLTGANLNTEAFF.

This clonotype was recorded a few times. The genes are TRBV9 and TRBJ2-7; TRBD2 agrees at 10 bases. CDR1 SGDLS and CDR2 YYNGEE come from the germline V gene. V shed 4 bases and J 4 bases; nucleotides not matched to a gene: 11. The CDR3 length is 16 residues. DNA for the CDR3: TGTGCCAGCAGCCCCCTGAGCGGGGGGGCAGTATACGAGCAGTACTTC. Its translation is CASSPLSGGAVYEQYF.

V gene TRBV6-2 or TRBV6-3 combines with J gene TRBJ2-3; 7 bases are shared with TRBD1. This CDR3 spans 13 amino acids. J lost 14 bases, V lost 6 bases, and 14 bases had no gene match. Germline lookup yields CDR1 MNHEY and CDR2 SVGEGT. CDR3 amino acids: CASSYRDSTRWYF. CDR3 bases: TGTGCCAGCAGCTATAGGGACAGCACCCGGTGGTATTTT.

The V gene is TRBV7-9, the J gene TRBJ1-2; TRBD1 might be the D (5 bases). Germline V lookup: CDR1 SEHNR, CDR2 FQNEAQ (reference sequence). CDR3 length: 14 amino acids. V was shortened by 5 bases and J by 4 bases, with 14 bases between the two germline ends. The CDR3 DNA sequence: TGTGCCAGCAGCCCACCCCACAGGCGCTATGGCTACACCTTC. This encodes CASSPPHRRYGYTF.

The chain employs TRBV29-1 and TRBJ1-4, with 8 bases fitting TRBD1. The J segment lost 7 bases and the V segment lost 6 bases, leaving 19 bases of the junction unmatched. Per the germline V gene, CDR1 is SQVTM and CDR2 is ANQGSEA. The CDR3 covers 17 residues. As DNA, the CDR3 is TGCAGCGTCCTCGAGGACAGGGTATCTCGACAGGGTGAAAAACTGTTTTTT. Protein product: CSVLEDRVSRQGEKLFF.

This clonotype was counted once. The CDR3 sequence is CSARVVQGSTEAFF. DNA of the CDR3: TGCAGTGCTAGAGTCGTTCAGGGGTCCACTGAAGCTTTCTTT. V usage is TRBV20-1 and J usage is TRBJ1-1, with D perhaps TRBD1 (6 bases). Germline CDR1 is DFQATT and CDR2 is SNEGSKA (reference sequence). The CDR3 totals 14 residues. V gave up 1 base and J gave up 4 bases, with 13 bases separating them.

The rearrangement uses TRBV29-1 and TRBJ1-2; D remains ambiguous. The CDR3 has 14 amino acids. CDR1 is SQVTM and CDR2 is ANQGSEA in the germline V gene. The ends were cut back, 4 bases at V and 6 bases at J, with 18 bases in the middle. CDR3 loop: CSVVAPPRTNGYTF. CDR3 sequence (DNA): TGCAGCGTTGTGGCACCGCCCCGTACGAATGGCTACACCTTC.

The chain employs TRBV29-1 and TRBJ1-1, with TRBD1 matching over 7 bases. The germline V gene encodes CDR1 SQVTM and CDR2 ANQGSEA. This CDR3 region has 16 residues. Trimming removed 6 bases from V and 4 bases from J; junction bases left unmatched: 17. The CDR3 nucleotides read TGCAGCGTCCCCGTTAGGCAGGGGGGTAGAGGCACTGAAGCTTTCTTT. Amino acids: CSVPVRQGGRGTEAFF.

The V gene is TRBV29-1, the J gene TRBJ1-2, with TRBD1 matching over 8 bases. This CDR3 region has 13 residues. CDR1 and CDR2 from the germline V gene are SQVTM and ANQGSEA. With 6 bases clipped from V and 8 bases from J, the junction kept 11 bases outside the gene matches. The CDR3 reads CSVTGTGSNGYTF. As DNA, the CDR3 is TGCAGCGTCACTGGGACAGGAAGTAACGGCTACACCTTC.

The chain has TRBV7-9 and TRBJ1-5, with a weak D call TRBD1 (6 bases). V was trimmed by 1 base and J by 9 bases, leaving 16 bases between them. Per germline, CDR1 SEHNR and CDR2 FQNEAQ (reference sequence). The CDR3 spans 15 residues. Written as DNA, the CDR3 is TGTGCCAGCAGCTTAGTTGTCGGGGGCCCTGGGCCCCAGCATTTT. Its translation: CASSLVVGGPGPQHF.

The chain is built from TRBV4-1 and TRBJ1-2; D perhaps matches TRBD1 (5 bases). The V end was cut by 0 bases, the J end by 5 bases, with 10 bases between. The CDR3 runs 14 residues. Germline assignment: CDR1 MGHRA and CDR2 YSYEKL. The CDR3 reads CASSQERQNYGYTF. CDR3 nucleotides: TGCGCCAGCAGCCAAGAAAGACAGAATTATGGCTACACCTTC.